This TCR beta chain was retrieved from a study of blood T cells in healthy people across ages. The CDR3 covers 15 residues. Germline loops: CDR1 SGHRS, CDR2 YFSETQ. With 1 base removed from V and 1 base from J, the gap between germline ends came to 11 bases. Then a second PCR, running roughly 6 to 12 cycles, was carried out with a sample-barcoded 5' primer and a J-beta primer mix. TCRdb reprocessed the 5' RACE reads via MiXCR and lists one record per CDR3 protein. This sample has over 750,000 distinct CDR3 sequences, with 20% to 25% found just once. The same data also contributed to another study, on T cells of mothers and their children.

The sequenced sample was blood. The V and J genes are TRBV5-1 and TRBJ1-1; tentatively, D is TRBD1 (6 bases). This TCR was recovered from a boy younger than 18 in good health. Written as DNA, the CDR3 is TGCGCCAGCAGCTTGTTAGGACAGCCGAACACTGAAGCTTTCTTT. Translation: CASSLLGQPNTEAFF. Using reference TRBV5-1 and TRBJ1-1 for the parts outside the CDR3, the full variable domain is KAGVTQTPRYLIKTRGQQVTLSCSPISGHRSVSWYQQTPGQGLQFLFEYFSETQRNKGNFPGRFSGRQFSNSRSEMNVSTLELGDSALYLCASSLLGQPNTEAFFGQGTRLTVV.